This T cell receptor beta chain emerged from a study of a mutant IDH1 vaccine in newly diagnosed glioma (dated by TCRdb to about 2021). About the study as a whole: Vaccination was initiated 4-6 weeks after radiotherapy alone, or concurrently with temozolomide cycles in the chemotherapy-containing groups. The approximately 33 treated patients were approximately 62% male and around 40% female, with a mean age of 40.4 years. Before enrollment, patients had received standard therapy of radiotherapy alone, temozolomide alone, or radiochemotherapy with temozolomide; most received the combination. The week-35 safety follow-up took place at visit V12, and the week-47 end of study took place at visit V13. Peripheral blood was drawn at six visits: V03 (baseline), V05, V07, V10, V12 and V13. Longitudinal TCRB deep sequencing was performed for roughly 24 treated patients wherever samples were available for exploratory analyses. The paper as a whole reports these results and caveats: PBMC samples for TCRB deep sequencing were selected based on availability. Immune responses induced by the vaccine were seen in more than 85% of patients across multiple MHC alleles. Changes in the top peripheral T cell clonotypes picked up by TCRB sequencing did not appear to be linked to pseudoprogression. It was noted by the authors that analyses of patient blood samples could not be reproduced owing to sample limitations.

As regards this clone: Its recognized antigen is unknown. Base quality data are lacking; no much larger clone is found one base away.

Libraries were built with the immunoSEQ multiplex PCR assay. Following the manufacturer's protocol, the hsTCRB Kit was used to amplify rearranged TCR beta chain sequences. An Illumina MiSeq was used to sequence the TCRB libraries. The source study handled its data this way. The proprietary platform of the kit vendor was used for demultiplexing, trimming and gene mapping. Held by TCRdb, this immuneACCESS table contains in-frame sequences only and omits some clones. Under half of the omission traces to an unresolved V gene where checked; the cause of the rest is unknown. V and J calls and clone size come straight from that table; D and trimming were deduced from the DNA. This sample gives about 83,000 clones in total; roughly four fifths of them show up just once. Roughly 5.2% of the sample is held by the ten biggest clonotypes. The sample's time point label is to be understood as: week 47, end of study. Every vaccine dose consisted of 300 ug of a 20-mer mutant IDH1 peptide in Montanide, administered subcutaneously together with topical imiquimod. Patients were given eight vaccinations, in weeks 1, 3, 5, 7, 11, 15, 19 and 23, which matched visits V03 through V10. Donors had newly diagnosed WHO grade 3 or 4 IDH1-mutant astrocytomas with loss of nuclear ATRX. The samples were drawn from NOA16, a multicentre, single-arm, open-label phase I trial in Germany that tested a mutant IDH1 peptide vaccine in humans for the first time. Genomic DNA for TCRB sequencing was isolated from EDTA blood with the DNeasy Blood and Tissue Kit.

The material sequenced was PBMCs, taken from a glioma patient whose treatment included an IDH1 peptide vaccine. This clonotype was obtained from a man aged 40-50 years with glioma.

The nucleotide sequence reads as follows: TGTGCCAGTACCGCTCTCTTACAGGATCCCGTGGGGGCCGTCCTGACTTTC. Its coded protein is CASTALLQDPVGAVLTF. The sequence links TRBV19 to TRBJ2-6; possibly the D gene is TRBD1, per 6 matching bases. Based on the germline V gene (reference sequence), the CDR1 and CDR2 sequences are LNHDA and SQIVND. Relative to germline, V is 7 bases shorter and J is 12 bases shorter, with 28 bases between their ends. From the cysteine through the phenylalanine, the CDR3 covers 17 amino acids. The CDR3 DNA has 51 bases and is translated from base 1.